The rows below give T cell receptor beta chains drawn from one sample of a study of OX40 agonist ivuxolimab in advanced cancers. The data were produced by immunoSEQ multiplex PCR, yet TCRdb's version contains in-frame clones alone and is incomplete. The repertoire holds 30,000 to 45,000 clones, with 82% as singletons. The sequenced sample was CD4+ or CD8+ T cells sorted from blood, obtained in a trial of the OX40 agonist ivuxolimab. All receptors come from an adult with an advanced solid tumor such as melanoma, head and neck, liver or kidney cancer. Both conserved end residues are part of each CDR3. Each record gives: D gene, J gene, V gene, clone size, CDR3 protein, CDR3 DNA. D genes are given only for firm matches. Clone size appears in some rows only: once, few, many, or a class for an expanded clone.

d_gene: NA
j_gene: TRBJ1-1
v_gene: TRBV5-1
abundance: NA
CDR3aa: CASSLDPGMNTEAFF
CDR3nt: TGCGCCAGCAGCTTGGACCCGGGAATGAACACTGAAGCTTTCTTT

d_gene: NA
j_gene: TRBJ2-5
v_gene: TRBV9
abundance: NA
CDR3aa: CASSVQGLQETQYF
CDR3nt: TGTGCCAGCAGCGTCCAGGGGCTCCAAGAGACCCAGTACTTC

d_gene: NA
j_gene: TRBJ1-1
v_gene: TRBV7-8
abundance: NA
CDR3aa: CASSPTLATANRNTEAFF
CDR3nt: TGTGCCAGCAGCCCAACTCTAGCGACCGCAAATAGGAACACTGAAGCTTTCTTT

d_gene: TRBD1
j_gene: TRBJ1-2
v_gene: TRBV19
abundance: NA
CDR3aa: CASSTTGQGGYGYTF
CDR3nt: TGTGCCAGTAGTACTACCGGACAGGGGGGCTATGGCTACACCTTC

d_gene: NA
j_gene: TRBJ1-3
v_gene: TRBV6-5
abundance: once
CDR3aa: CASSSGRPGAGNTIYF
CDR3nt: TGTGCCAGCAGTTCGGGACGCCCGGGAGCTGGAAACACCATATATTTT

d_gene: NA
j_gene: TRBJ2-3
v_gene: TRBV12-5
abundance: NA
CDR3aa: CASGSQGGGTDTQYF
CDR3nt: TGTGCTAGTGGTTCACAGGGTGGCGGGACAGATACGCAGTATTTT

d_gene: NA
j_gene: TRBJ1-3
v_gene: TRBV5-1
abundance: NA
CDR3aa: CASSSGSSSGNTIYF
CDR3nt: TGCGCCAGCAGCTCAGGCTCGAGCTCTGGAAACACCATATATTTT

d_gene: NA
j_gene: TRBJ1-1
v_gene: TRBV5-1
abundance: NA
CDR3aa: CASSHEGKISDTEAFF
CDR3nt: TGCGCCAGCAGTCATGAGGGGAAGATTTCGGACACTGAAGCTTTCTTT

d_gene: TRBD2
j_gene: TRBJ2-3
v_gene: TRBV9
abundance: NA
CDR3aa: CASSVGTSGLHTDTQYF
CDR3nt: TGTGCCAGCAGCGTGGGGACTAGCGGATTACACACAGATACGCAGTATTTT

d_gene: NA
j_gene: TRBJ2-7
v_gene: TRBV29-1
abundance: NA
CDR3aa: CSAGVGNEQYF
CDR3nt: TGCAGCGCCGGGGTTGGGAACGAGCAGTACTTC

d_gene: NA
j_gene: TRBJ1-4
v_gene: TRBV2
abundance: NA
CDR3aa: CASRTGTPGEKLFF
CDR3nt: TGTGCCAGCAGAACCGGGACCCCGGGCGAAAAACTGTTTTTT

d_gene: NA
j_gene: TRBJ2-3
v_gene: TRBV2
abundance: NA
CDR3aa: CASRVDGTDTQYF
CDR3nt: TGTGCCAGCAGGGTGGACGGCACAGATACGCAGTATTTT

d_gene: TRBD1
j_gene: TRBJ2-3
v_gene: TRBV27
abundance: once
CDR3aa: CASRRQGGDTQYF
CDR3nt: TGTGCCAGCAGAAGACAGGGCGGAGATACGCAGTATTTT

d_gene: NA
j_gene: TRBJ1-4
v_gene: TRBV5-1
abundance: NA
CDR3aa: CASSFIPNSGEKLFF
CDR3nt: TGCGCCAGCAGCTTCATCCCCAACTCAGGTGAAAAACTGTTTTTT

d_gene: NA
j_gene: TRBJ2-1
v_gene: TRBV7-2
abundance: NA
CDR3aa: CASSLEVRGGRRYEQFF
CDR3nt: TGTGCCAGCAGCTTAGAGGTTAGGGGGGGGCGGAGGTATGAGCAGTTCTTC